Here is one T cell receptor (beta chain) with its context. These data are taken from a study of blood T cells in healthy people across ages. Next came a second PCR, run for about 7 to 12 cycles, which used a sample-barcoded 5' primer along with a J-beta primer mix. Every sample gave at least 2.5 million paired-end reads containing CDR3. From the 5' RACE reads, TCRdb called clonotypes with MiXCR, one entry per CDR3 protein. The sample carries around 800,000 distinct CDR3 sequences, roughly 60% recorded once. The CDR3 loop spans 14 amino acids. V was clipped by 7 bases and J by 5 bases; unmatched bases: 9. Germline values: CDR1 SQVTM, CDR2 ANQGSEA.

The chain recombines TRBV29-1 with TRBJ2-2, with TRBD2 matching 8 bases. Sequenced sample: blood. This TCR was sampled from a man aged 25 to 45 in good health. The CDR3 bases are TGCAGCGGGTTCGGAGGCGGGAGGACCGGGGAGCTGTTTTTT. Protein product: CSGFGGGRTGELFF.